These 3 T cell receptor beta chains were sequenced from one sample in a study of cytotoxic CD8 clonotypes in ibrutinib-treated CLL. Profiled with immunoSEQ multiplex PCR; TCRdb holds only in-frame clones, not every one. The table shows under 200,000 clones, with approximately 84% occurring only once. Sequences were derived from PBMCs, sampled after 24 months of ibrutinib treatment. All receptors come from a human donor with chronic lymphocytic leukemia.

This rearrangement joins TRBV6-6 to TRBJ1-4; 7 bases match TRBD1. The germline V gene has CDR1 MNHNY and CDR2 SVGAGI (reference sequence). The CDR3 covers 15 residues. With 4 bases clipped from V and 3 bases from J, the junction kept 5 bases outside the gene matches. The CDR3 DNA follows: TGTGCCAGCAGTTCTACAGGGGTGGCTAATGAAAAACTGTTTTTT. This encodes CASSSTGVANEKLFF.

The gene calls are TRBV7-3 and TRBJ2-5; no definite D call. Per the germline V gene, CDR1 is SGHTA and CDR2 is FQGTGA. The CDR3 covers 12 residues. V lost 5 bases and J lost 4, with 8 bases in between. The DNA for the CDR3 is TGTGCCAGCAGCAAAAAGGGAGAGACCCAGTACTTC. Protein: CASSKKGETQYF.

Comment on this clone: This specimen includes other DNA sequences encoding the same CDR3. The chain combines TRBV6-1 with TRBJ2-5; a weak D match, TRBD1 (6 bases). V dropped 1 base and J dropped 6 bases, with 12 bases sitting between them. The CDR3 runs 14 residues. From germline, CDR1 is MNHNS and CDR2 SASEGT. The CDR3 DNA follows: TGTGCCAGCAGTGAAGATGGGACAAGAAAGACCCAGTACTTC. It yields the protein CASSEDGTRKTQYF.